One and the same sample provided the 10 T cell receptor beta chains below, sequenced in a study of a mutant IDH1 vaccine in newly diagnosed glioma. These receptors have no known antigen. Time point indicated: week 47, end of study. Doses consisted of 300 ug of mutant IDH1 20-mer peptide each, paired with topical imiquimod. TCRdb's copy holds only in-frame clones and misses some; the assay was immunoSEQ multiplex PCR. Here the sample spans over 30,000 clones, around nine tenths being singletons. Sequencing was performed on PBMCs, taken from a glioma patient whose treatment included an IDH1 peptide vaccine. The receptors here all came from a woman in her twenties or thirties with glioma.

This clone was observed once. V and J are TRBV29-1 and TRBJ2-2; no reliable D call. The length of the CDR3 is 14 residues. CDR1 is SQVTM and CDR2 is ANQGSEA in the germline V gene. V was trimmed by 4 bases and J by 0 bases, leaving 9 bases between them. The CDR3 DNA is TGCAGCGTTGGTGTGGGATCGAACACCGGGGAGCTGTTTTTT. The encoded protein is CSVGVGSNTGELFF.

This chain uses TRBV30 with TRBJ2-5, with D unclear. The CDR3 consists of 11 residues. Per germline, CDR1 GTSNPN and CDR2 SVGIG (reference sequence). The germline V and J ends were trimmed by 2 bases and 5 bases, with 6 bases remaining between them. CDR3 protein: CAWSPAETQYF. CDR3 DNA: TGTGCCTGGAGTCCAGCGGAGACCCAGTACTTC. Full variable domain (missing parts from reference TRBV30 and TRBJ2-5): SQTIHQWPATLVQPVGSPLSLECTVEGTSNPNLYWYRQAAGRGLQLLFYSVGIGQISSEVPQNLSASRPQDRQFILSSKKLLLSDSGFYLCAWSPAETQYFGPGTRLLVL.

The chain employs TRBV6-1 and TRBJ2-2; 9 nucleotides match TRBD1. With 6 bases clipped from V and 6 bases from J, the junction kept 5 bases outside the gene matches. This CDR3 contains 14 residues. CDR1 and CDR2 from the germline V gene are MNHNS and SASEGT. CDR3 bases: TGTGCCAGCAGAATACAGGGGGCCGCCGGGGAGCTGTTTTTT. Protein sequence: CASRIQGAAGELFF.

This chain connects TRBV11-2 to TRBJ1-2, with 10 nucleotides matching TRBD1. Germline V CDR1 and CDR2: SGHAT, FQNNGV. There are 14 residues in the CDR3. Unmatched junction bases numbered 4, after V lost 5 bases and J lost 4 bases. The CDR3 DNA reads TGTGCCAGCAGCGCGACAGGGGGCGGCTATGGCTACACCTTC. Protein: CASSATGGGYGYTF.

J is TRBJ1-2 and V is TRBV5-4; no clear D gene. CDR3 length equals 15 residues. V lost 2 bases, J lost 0 bases, and 11 bases lay in between. Germline V gives CDR1 SGHNT, CDR2 YYREEE (reference sequence). CDR3: CASSFGANPNYGYTF. The CDR3 region has the DNA TGTGCCAGCAGCTTTGGTGCAAACCCTAACTATGGCTACACCTTC.

The chain has TRBV6-1 and TRBJ1-1; no reliable D call. Trimming removed 8 bases at V and 4 bases at J, with 11 bases between. The CDR3 length is 12 residues. In germline, CDR1 is MNHNS, CDR2 SASEGT. CDR3 amino acids: CASGTPATEAFF. The CDR3 nucleotides read TGTGCCAGCGGTACACCTGCCACTGAAGCTTTCTTT.

The CDR3 bases are TGTGCCATCAGTGAGAGGCTCGATCGTGCTACGCAGTATTTT. Protein sequence: CAISERLDRATQYF. The J gene is TRBJ2-3, the V gene TRBV10-3; no reliable D call. The germline V gene encodes CDR1 ENHRY and CDR2 SYGVKD. The germline V and J ends were trimmed by 2 bases and 8 bases, with 14 bases remaining between them. This CDR3 is 14 amino acids long.

The chain employs TRBV5-1 and TRBJ1-1; 12 bases fit TRBD1. Germline CDR1 reads SGHRS; CDR2 reads YFSETQ. The CDR3 totals 16 residues. V shed 3 bases and J 1 base; nucleotides not matched to a gene: 4. CDR3 coding DNA: TGCGCCAGCAGCTACGGGACAGGGGGCTGGAACACTGAAGCTTTCTTT. Its translation is CASSYGTGGWNTEAFF.

The V call is TRBV6-5, the J call TRBJ1-4; D is unresolved. V lost 0 bases to trimming and J lost 4 bases, with 9 bases between them. Germline CDR1 and CDR2: MNHEY and SVGAGI. The CDR3 extends over 15 amino acids. The CDR3 sequence is CASSYSGRDNEKLFF. The DNA of the CDR3 is TGTGCCAGCAGTTACTCGGGCAGAGATAATGAAAAACTGTTTTTT.

A single count supports this clone. This chain joins TRBV7-9 and TRBJ2-2; the D call may be TRBD1 or TRBD2 (5 bases each). The CDR3 runs to 15 residues. V was shortened by 5 bases and J by 1 base, with 11 bases between the two germline ends. CDR1 is SEHNR and CDR2 is FQNEAQ in the germline V gene (reference sequence). In DNA form, the CDR3 reads TGTGCCAGCAGCACCGGGACCCAGAACACCGGGGAGCTGTTTTTT. This gives the protein CASSTGTQNTGELFF.